Listed below are T cell receptor beta chains from one sample, sequenced in a study of shared clonotypes between healthy human individuals. Assay: immunoSEQ multiplex PCR; the TCRdb copy retains only in-frame clones and omits some. This table holds over a million clones, approximately 80% found once. Sequencing input: memory CD4+ T cells from PBMCs. The receptors come from a man aged 18 to 29 in good health. Some clones in this sample may be carry-over from other donors' samples. Each CDR3 is given without its conserved first and last residue. Fields, in order: J gene, CDR3 length, clone size, V gene, CDR3 protein. Clone size appears in some rows only: once, few, many, or a class for an expanded clone.

>TRBJ2-1|12|few|TRBV7-2
ASSGPSQNNEQF
>TRBJ1-3|14|.|TRBV28
ASSLRPGQAGNTIY
>TRBJ2-5|13|.|TRBV7-2
ASSKGGVGRETQY
>TRBJ2-3|13|.|TRBV9
ASSVALARTDTQY
>TRBJ2-1|16|.|TRBV7-9
ASSQTSGRDHSYNEQF
>TRBJ1-5|12|.|TRBV2
ASSREFSNQPQH
>TRBJ2-5|13|many|TRBV7-3
ASSGAVRYQETQY
>TRBJ2-7|16|.|TRBV4-1
ASSPGGRTIAGGDEQY
>TRBJ1-1|10|.|TRBV6-6
ASSPPEAEAF
>TRBJ2-6|13|.|TRBV7-3
ASSLQDSGANVLT
>TRBJ1-2|12|.|TRBV5-1
ASTFGGANYGYT
>TRBJ2-7|12|.|TRBV18
ASSPAALVSEQY
>TRBJ2-1|11|once|TRBV19
ASSPAMSNEQF
>TRBJ2-2|12|.|TRBV6-1
ASSRDWNTGELF
>TRBJ1-2|13|.|TRBV9
ASSVGPGTGFGYT
>TRBJ1-2|14|.|TRBV28
ASSLAGSGTASGYT
>TRBJ2-1|13|.|TRBV5-1
ASSVETAEYNEQF
>TRBJ2-1|10|.|TRBV5-1
ASSPSNNEQF
>TRBJ2-2|17|.|TRBV7-8
ASSPRPTGGRVNTGELF
>TRBJ2-5|13|.|TRBV5-1
ASSSTSGSPETQY
>TRBJ1-4|12|.|TRBV6-1
ASTLTGPGEKLF
>TRBJ2-1|12|.|TRBV5-4
ASSQASSYNEQF
>TRBJ2-7|9|.|TRBV6-5
ASRQGAEQY
>TRBJ2-7|10|once|TRBV11-2
ASSPWSYEQY
>TRBJ2-5|13|.|TRBV9
ASSPRLGRDGTQY
>TRBJ2-3|12|.|TRBV19
ASIPDRSTDTQY
>TRBJ2-7|11|.|TRBV2
ASRGTGAYEQY
>TRBJ1-5|14|.|TRBV5-6
ASSLGTQYSNQPQH
>TRBJ2-3|14|.|TRBV7-2
ASRPDGVGGADTQY
>TRBJ2-2|15|once|TRBV7-2
ASSLVAGGPGTGELF
>TRBJ1-2|11|.|TRBV5-1
ASSLAENYGYT
>TRBJ2-6|13|.|TRBV28
ASSFSGSGANVLT
>TRBJ1-2|12|.|TRBV5-1
ASSLHGGSVGYT
>TRBJ2-7|9|once|TRBV28
ASSDAWEQY
>TRBJ1-1|13|.|TRBV29-1
SVVDPRAAAWEAF
>TRBJ2-1|14|.|TRBV7-2
ASRPAGTSGRGEQF
>TRBJ2-3|15|.|TRBV10-3
AISLPLAGGVTDTQY
>TRBJ2-7|13|.|TRBV7-2
ASSRTPGQTSLQY
>TRBJ2-1|12|.|TRBV5-4
ASSKFDRVLEQF
>TRBJ1-2|10|.|TRBV19
ASSIARDGYT
>TRBJ2-5|17|.|TRBV28
ASSSPFAPSGRAAETQY
>TRBJ2-1|13|.|TRBV6-6
ASSYRREAHNEQF
>TRBJ2-5|12|few|TRBV6-1
ASKQRDFQETQY
>TRBJ2-1|13|.|TRBV25-1
ASSPSGRSYNEQF
>TRBJ2-3|11|.|TRBV5-1
ASSSSSTDTQY
>TRBJ2-1|14|.|TRBV4-2
ASSQEAGGGYNEQF
>TRBJ1-2|13|.|TRBV5-4
ASSSGQAPQGGYT
>TRBJ2-7|13|.|TRBV5-1
ASSLGRTGTYEQY
>TRBJ1-1|13|.|TRBV10-3
AIRPVGSGNTEAF
>TRBJ1-1|13|few|TRBV4-2
ASSQPGQGANEAF
>TRBJ1-5|11|.|TRBV19
ASRGTGNQPQH
>TRBJ2-5|14|.|TRBV15
ATSRAGAASVETQY
>TRBJ1-3|12|.|TRBV4-2
ASSQGDSGNTIY
>TRBJ1-5|13|.|TRBV2
ASSEGASQGQPQH